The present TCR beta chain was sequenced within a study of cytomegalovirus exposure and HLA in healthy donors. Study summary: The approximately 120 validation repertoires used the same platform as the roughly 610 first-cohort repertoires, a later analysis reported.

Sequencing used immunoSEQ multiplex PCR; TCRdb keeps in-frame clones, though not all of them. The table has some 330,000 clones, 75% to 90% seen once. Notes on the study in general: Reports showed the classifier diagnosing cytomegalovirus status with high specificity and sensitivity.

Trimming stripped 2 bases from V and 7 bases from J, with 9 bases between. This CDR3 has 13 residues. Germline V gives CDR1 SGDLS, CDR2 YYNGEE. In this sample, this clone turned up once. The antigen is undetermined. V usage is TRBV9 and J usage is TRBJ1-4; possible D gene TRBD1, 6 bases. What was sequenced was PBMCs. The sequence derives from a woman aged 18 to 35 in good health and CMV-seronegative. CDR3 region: CASSVRGGEKLFF. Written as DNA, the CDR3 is TGTGCCAGCAGCGTTAGAGGGGGTGAAAAACTGTTTTTT.